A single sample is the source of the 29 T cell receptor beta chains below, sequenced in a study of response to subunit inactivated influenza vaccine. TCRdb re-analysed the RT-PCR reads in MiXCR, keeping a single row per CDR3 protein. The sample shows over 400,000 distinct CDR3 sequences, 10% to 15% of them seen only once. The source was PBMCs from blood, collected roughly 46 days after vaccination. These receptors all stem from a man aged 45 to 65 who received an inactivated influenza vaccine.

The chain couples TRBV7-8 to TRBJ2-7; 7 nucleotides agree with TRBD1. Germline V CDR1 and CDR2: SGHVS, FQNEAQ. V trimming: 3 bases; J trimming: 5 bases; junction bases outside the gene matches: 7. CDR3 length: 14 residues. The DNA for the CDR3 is TGTGCCAGCAGCTTCTCTCGGACAGGACACGAGCAGTACTTC. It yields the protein CASSFSRTGHEQYF.

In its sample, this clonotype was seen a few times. CDR3 nucleotide sequence: TGTGCCAGCAGCTCCCGGGACAGGGACTCCTACGAGCAGTACTTC. Translating it yields CASSSRDRDSYEQYF. The V gene is TRBV7-6, the J gene TRBJ2-7; the match to TRBD1 covers 9 bases. CDR1 is SGHVS and CDR2 is FNYEAQ in the germline V gene. V was clipped by 4 bases and J by 0 bases; unmatched bases: 4. This CDR3 contains 15 residues.

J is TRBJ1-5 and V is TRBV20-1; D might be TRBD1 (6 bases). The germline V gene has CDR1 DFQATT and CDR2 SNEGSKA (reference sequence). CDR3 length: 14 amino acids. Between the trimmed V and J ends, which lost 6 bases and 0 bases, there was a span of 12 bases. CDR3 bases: TGCAGTGCCTCCGGGACAACTAGCAATCAGCCCCAGCATTTT. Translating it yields CSASGTTSNQPQHF.

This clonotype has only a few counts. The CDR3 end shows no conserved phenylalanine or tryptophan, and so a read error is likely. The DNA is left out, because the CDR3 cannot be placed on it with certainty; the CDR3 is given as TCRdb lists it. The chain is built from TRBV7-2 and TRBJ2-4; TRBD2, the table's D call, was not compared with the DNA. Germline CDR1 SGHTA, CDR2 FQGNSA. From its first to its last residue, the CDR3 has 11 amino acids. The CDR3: CASSLGGPVVY.

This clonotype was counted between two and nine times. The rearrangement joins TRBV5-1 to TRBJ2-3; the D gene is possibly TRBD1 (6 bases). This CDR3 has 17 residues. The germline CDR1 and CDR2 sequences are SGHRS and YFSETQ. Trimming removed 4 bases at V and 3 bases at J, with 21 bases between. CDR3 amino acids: CASSGIVLTGGTDTQYF. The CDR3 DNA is TGCGCCAGCAGCGGTATTGTATTGACAGGCGGAACAGATACGCAGTATTTT.

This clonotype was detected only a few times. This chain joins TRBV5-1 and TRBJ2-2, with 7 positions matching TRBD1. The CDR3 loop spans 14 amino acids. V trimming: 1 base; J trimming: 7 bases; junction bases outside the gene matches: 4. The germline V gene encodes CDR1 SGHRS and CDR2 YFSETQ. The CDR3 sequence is CASSLRGHSGELFF. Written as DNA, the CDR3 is TGCGCCAGCAGCTTGAGGGGGCATAGCGGGGAGCTGTTTTTT.

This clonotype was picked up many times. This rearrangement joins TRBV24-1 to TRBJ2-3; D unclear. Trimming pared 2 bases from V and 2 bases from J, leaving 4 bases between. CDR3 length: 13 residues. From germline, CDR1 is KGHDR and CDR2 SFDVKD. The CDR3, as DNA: TGTGCCACCAGTGATTCCTACACAGATACGCAGTATTTT. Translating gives CATSDSYTDTQYF.

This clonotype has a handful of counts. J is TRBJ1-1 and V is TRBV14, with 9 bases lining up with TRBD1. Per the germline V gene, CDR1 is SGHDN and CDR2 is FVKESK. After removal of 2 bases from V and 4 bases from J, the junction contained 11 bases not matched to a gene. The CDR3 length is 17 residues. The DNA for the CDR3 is TGTGCCAGCAGCCAAACGGATTGGGACAGGGTGAGCACTGAAGCTTTCTTT. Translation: CASSQTDWDRVSTEAFF.

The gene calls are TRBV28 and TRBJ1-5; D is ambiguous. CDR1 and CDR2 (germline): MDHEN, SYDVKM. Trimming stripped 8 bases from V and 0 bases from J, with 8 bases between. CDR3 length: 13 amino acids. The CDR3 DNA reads TGTGCCAGCGGCTCGGATAGCAATCAGCCCCAGCATTTT. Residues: CASGSDSNQPQHF.

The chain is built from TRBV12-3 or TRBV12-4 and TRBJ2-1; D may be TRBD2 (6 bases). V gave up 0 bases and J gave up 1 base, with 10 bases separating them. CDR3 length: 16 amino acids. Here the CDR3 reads CASSLASAGSYNEQFF. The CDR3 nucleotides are TGTGCCAGCAGTTTAGCCTCGGCGGGATCCTACAATGAGCAGTTCTTC.

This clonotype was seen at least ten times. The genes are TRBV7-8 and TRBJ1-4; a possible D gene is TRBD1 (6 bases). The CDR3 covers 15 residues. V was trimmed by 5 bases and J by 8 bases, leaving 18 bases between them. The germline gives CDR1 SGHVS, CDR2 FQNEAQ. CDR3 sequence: CASSPRGGREEKLFF. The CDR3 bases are TGTGCCAGCAGCCCCAGAGGGGGTCGGGAGGAAAAACTGTTTTTT.

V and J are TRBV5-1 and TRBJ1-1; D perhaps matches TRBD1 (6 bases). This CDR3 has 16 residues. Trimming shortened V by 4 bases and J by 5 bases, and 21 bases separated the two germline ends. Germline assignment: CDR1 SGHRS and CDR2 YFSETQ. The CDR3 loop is CASSPQGGAAQTEAFF. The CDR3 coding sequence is TGCGCCAGCAGCCCCCAAGGGGGAGCGGCTCAGACTGAAGCTTTCTTT.

DNA of the CDR3: TGTGCCAGTAGTGGGGATCGACAGGGTACCTACGAGCAGTACTTC. Translated, it gives CASSGDRQGTYEQYF. The chain uses TRBV19 and TRBJ2-7; 7 positions match TRBD1. The germline CDR1 and CDR2 sequences are LNHDA and SQIVND (reference sequence). Unmatched junction bases numbered 9, after V lost 5 bases and J lost 2 bases. CDR3 length: 15 amino acids.

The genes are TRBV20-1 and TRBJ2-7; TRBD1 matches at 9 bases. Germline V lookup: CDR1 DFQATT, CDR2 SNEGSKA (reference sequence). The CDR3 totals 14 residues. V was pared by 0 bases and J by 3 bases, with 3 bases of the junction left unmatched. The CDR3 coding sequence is TGCAGTGCTAGAGAGCCGGGACAGGGCTACGAGCAGTACTTC. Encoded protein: CSAREPGQGYEQYF.

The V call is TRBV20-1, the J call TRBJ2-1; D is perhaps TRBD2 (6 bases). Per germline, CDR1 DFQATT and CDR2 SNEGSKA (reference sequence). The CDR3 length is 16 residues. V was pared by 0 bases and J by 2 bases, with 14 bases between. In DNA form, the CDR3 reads TGCAGTGCTAGAGATCTCCGACTAGGCGCCTACAATGAGCAGTTCTTC. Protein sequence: CSARDLRLGAYNEQFF.

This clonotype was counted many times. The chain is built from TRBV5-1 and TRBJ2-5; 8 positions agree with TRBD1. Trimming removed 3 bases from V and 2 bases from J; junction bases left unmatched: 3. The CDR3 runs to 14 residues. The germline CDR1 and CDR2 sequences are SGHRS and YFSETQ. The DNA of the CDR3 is TGCGCCAGCAGCTCGACAGGGGAACAAGAGACCCAGTACTTC. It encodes CASSSTGEQETQYF.

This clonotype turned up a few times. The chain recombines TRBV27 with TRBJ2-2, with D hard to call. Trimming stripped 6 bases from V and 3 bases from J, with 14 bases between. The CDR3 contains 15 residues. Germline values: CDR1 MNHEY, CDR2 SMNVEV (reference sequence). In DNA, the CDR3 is TGTGCCAGCAGATCCGGGCCCTTGGACACCGGGGAGCTGTTTTTT. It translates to CASRSGPLDTGELFF.

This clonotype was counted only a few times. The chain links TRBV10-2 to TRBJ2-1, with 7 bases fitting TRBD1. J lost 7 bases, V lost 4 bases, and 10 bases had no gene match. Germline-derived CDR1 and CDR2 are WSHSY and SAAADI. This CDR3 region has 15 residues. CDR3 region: CASSGGTVTGNEQFF. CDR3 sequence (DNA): TGCGCCAGCAGTGGAGGGACAGTCACGGGGAATGAGCAGTTCTTC.

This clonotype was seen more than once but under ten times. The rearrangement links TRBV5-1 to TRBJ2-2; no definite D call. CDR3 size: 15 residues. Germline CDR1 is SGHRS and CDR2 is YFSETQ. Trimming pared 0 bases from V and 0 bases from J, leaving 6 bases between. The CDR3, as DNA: TGCGCCAGCAGCTTGGGCAGCACGAACACCGGGGAGCTGTTTTTT. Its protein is CASSLGSTNTGELFF.

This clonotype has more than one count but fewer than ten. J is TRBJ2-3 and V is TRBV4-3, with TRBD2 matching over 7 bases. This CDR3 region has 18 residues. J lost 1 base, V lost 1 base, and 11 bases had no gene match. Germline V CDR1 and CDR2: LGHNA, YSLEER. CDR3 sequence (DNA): TGCGCCAGCAGCCAAGGGGCCCTAGCGGACATACGCACAGATACGCAGTATTTT. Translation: CASSQGALADIRTDTQYF.

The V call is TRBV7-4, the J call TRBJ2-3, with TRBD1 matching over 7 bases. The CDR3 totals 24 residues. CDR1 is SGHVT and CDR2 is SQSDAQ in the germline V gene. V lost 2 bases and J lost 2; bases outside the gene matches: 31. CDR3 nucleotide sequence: TGTGCCAGCAGCTTATTGGACCCCTCGGACAGGAATGGAGCAAACCATACACCCACAGATACGCAGTATTTT. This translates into CASSLLDPSDRNGANHTPTDTQYF.

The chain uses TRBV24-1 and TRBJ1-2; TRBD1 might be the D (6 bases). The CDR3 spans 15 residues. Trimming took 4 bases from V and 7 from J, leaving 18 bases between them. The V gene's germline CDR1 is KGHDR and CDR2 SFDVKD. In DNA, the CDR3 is TGTGCCACCAGTGACGAACAGGGTCCAAGCGTTGGCTACACCTTC. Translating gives CATSDEQGPSVGYTF.

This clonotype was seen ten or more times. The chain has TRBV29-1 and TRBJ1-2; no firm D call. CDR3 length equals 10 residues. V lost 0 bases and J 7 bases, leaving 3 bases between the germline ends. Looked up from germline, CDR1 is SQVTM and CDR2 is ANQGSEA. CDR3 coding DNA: TGCAGCGTTGAAGAAAGTGGCTACACCTTC. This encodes CSVEESGYTF.

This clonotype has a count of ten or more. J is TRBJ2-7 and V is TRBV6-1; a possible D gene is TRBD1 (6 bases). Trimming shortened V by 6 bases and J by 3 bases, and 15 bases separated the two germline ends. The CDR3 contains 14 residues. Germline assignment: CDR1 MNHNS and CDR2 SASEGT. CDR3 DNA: TGTGCCAGCAGCCGCAACGGACAGAACTACGAGCAGTACTTC. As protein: CASSRNGQNYEQYF.

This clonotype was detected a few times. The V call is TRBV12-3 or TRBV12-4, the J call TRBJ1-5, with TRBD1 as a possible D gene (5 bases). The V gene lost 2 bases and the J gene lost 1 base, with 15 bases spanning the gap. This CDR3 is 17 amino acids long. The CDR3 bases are TGTGCCAGCAGTTTAAAGGGGCGGGGGGTGAGCAATCAGCCCCAGCATTTT. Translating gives CASSLKGRGVSNQPQHF.

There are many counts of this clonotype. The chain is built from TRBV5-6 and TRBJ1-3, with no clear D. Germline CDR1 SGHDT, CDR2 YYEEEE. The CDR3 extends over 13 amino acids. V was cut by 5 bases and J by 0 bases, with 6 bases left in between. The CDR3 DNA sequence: TGTGCCAGCAGGGAACGCTCTGGAAACACCATATATTTT. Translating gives CASRERSGNTIYF.

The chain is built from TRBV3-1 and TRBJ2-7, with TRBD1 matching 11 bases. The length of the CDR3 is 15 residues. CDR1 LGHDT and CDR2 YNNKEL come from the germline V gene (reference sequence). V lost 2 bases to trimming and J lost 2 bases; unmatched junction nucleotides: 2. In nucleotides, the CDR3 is TGTGCCAGCAGCCAAAGGGACAGGGGGGCCTACGAGCAGTACTTC. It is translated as CASSQRDRGAYEQYF.

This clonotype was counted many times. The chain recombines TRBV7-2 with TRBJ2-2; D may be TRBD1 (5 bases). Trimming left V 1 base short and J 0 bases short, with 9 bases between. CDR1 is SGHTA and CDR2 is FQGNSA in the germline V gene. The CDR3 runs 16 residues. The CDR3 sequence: CASSLVRATNTGELFF. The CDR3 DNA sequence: TGTGCCAGCAGCTTAGTCAGGGCAACGAACACCGGGGAGCTGTTTTTT.

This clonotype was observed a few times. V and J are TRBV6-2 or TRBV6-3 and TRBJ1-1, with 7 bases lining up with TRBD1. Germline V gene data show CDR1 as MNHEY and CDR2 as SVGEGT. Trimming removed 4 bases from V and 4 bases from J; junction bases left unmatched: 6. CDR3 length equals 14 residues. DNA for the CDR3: TGTGCCAGCAGTTCAAACAGGGGAGTCACTGAAGCTTTCTTT. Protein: CASSSNRGVTEAFF.